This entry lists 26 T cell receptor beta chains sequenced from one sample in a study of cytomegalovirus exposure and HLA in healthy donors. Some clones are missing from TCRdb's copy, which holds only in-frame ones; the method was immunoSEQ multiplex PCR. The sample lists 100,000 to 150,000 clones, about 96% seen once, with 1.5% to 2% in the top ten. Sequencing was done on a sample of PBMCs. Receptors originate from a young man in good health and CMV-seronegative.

CDR3 region: CASSLGTGTARRELFF. CDR3 sequence (DNA): TGTGCCAGCAGTTTAGGAACCGGGACAGCCCGTCGGGAACTGTTTTTT. The chain couples TRBV28 to TRBJ1-4, with TRBD1 matching over 7 bases. Germline V CDR1 and CDR2: MDHEN, SYDVKM. This CDR3 comprises 16 residues. V shed 2 bases, J shed 12 bases, and the junction held 15 bases outside the gene matches.

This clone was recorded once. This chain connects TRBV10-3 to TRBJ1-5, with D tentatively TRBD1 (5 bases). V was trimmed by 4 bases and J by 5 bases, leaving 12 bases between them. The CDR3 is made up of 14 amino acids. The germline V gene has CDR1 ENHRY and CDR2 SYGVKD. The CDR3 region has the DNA TGTGCCATCAGTGGGGTGGACATTGATCAGCCCCAGCATTTT. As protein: CAISGVDIDQPQHF.

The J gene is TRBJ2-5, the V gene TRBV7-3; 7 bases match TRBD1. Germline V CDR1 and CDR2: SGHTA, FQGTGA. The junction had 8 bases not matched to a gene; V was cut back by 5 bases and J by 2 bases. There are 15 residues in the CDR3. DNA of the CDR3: TGTGCCAGCAGCCGGTCGGGACAGAAACAAGAGACCCAGTACTTC. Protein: CASSRSGQKQETQYF.

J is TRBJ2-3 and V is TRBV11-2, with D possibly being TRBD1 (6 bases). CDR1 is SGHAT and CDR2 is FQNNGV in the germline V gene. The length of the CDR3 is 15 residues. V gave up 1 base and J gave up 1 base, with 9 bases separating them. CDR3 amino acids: CASSLGGGGTDTQYF. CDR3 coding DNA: TGTGCCAGCAGCTTAGGAGGGGGAGGCACAGATACGCAGTATTTT. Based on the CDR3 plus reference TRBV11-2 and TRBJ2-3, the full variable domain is EAGVAQSPRYKIIEKRQSVAFWCNPISGHATLYWYQQILGQGPKLLIQFQNNGVVDDSQLPKDRFSAERLKGVDSTLKIQPAKLEDSAVYLCASSLGGGGTDTQYFGPGTRLTVL.

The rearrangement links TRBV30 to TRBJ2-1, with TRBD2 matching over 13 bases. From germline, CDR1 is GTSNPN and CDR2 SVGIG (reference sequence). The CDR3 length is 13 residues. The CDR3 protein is CARTSGSYNEQFF. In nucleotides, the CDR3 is TGTGCAAGGACTAGCGGGAGCTACAATGAGCAGTTCTTC. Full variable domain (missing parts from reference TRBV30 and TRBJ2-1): SQTIHQWPATLVQPVGSPLSLECTVEGTSNPNLYWYRQAAGRGLQLLFYSVGIGQISSEVPQNLSASRPQDRQFILSSKKLLLSDSGFYLCARTSGSYNEQFFGPGTRLTVL.

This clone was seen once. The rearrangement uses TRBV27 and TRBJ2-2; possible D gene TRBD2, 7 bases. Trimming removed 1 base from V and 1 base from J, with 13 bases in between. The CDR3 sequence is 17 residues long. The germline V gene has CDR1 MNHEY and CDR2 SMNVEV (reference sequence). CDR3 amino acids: CASSLWGGGGNTGELFF. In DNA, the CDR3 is TGTGCCAGCAGTTTATGGGGGGGCGGCGGGAACACCGGGGAGCTGTTTTTT.

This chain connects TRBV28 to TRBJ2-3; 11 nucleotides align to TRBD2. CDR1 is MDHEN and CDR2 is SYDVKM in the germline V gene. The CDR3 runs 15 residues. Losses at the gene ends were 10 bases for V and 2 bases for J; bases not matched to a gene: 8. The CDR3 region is CAISPGLADTDTQYF. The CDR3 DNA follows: TGTGCCATCAGCCCGGGACTAGCGGACACAGATACGCAGTATTTT. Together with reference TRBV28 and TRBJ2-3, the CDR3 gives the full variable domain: DVKVTQSSRYLVKRTGEKVFLECVQDMDHENMFWYRQDPGLGLRLIYFSYDVKMKEKGDIPEGYSVSREKKERFSLILESASTNQTSMYLCAISPGLADTDTQYFGPGTRLTVL.

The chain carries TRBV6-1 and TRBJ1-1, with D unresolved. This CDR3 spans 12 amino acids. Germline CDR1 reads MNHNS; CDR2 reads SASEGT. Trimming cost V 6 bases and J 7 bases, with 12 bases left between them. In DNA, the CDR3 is TGTGCCAGCAGCCAGGAGGCCTATGAAGCTTTCTTT. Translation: CASSQEAYEAFF.

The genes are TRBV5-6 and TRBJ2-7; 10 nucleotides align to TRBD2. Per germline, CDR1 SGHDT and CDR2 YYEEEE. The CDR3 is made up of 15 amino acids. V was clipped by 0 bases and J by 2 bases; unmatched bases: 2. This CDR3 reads CASSLGTSGPYEQYF. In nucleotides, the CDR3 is TGTGCCAGCAGCTTGGGGACTAGCGGACCCTACGAGCAGTACTTC. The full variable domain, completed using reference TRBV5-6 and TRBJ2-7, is DAGVTQSPTHLIKTRGQQVTLRCSPKSGHDTVSWYQQALGQGPQFIFQYYEEEERQRGNFPDRFSGHQFPNYSSELNVNALLLGDSALYLCASSLGTSGPYEQYFGPGTRLTVT.

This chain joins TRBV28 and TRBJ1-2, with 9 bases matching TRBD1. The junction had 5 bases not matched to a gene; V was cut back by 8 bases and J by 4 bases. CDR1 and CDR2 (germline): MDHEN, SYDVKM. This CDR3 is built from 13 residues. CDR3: CASGTGSFYGYTF. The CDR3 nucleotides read TGTGCCAGCGGGACAGGGTCCTTCTATGGCTACACCTTC.

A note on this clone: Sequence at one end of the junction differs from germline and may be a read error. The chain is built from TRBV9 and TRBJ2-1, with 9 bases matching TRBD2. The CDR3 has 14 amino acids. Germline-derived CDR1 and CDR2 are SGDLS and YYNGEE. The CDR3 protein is CATSQSSGMAEQFF. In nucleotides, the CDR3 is TGTGCCACCAGCCAATCTAGCGGGATGGCTGAGCAGTTCTTC.

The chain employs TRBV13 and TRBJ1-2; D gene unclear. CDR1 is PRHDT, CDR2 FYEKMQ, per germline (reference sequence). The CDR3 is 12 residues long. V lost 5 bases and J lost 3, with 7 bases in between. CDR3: CASSQDYYGYTF. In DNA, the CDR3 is TGTGCCAGCAGCCAGGACTACTATGGCTACACCTTC.

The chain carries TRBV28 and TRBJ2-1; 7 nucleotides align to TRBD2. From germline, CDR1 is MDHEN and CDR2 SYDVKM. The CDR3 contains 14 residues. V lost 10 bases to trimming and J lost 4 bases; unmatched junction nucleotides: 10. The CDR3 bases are TGTGCCACCGATCAGACGGGGGGTTACAATGAGCAGTTCTTC. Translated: CATDQTGGYNEQFF.

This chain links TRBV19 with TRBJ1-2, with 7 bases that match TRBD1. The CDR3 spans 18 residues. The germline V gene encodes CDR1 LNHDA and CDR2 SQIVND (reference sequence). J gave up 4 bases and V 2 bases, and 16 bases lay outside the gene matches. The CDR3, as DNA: TGTGCCAGTAGTATACCCCGGGACAGCTATCCATACGGCTATGGCTACACCTTC. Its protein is CASSIPRDSYPYGYGYTF.

As DNA, the CDR3 is TGTGCCTGGAGTCCAAGCGGGATCTCCTACAATGAGCAGTTCTTC. Its protein product is CAWSPSGISYNEQFF. The chain employs TRBV30 and TRBJ2-1; TRBD2 matches 7 bases. The ends lost 2 bases at V and 0 bases at J; junction bases unmatched: 4. This CDR3 region has 15 residues. The V gene's germline CDR1 is GTSNPN and CDR2 SVGIG (reference sequence). Full variable domain (remainder filled in from reference TRBV30 and TRBJ2-1): SQTIHQWPATLVQPVGSPLSLECTVEGTSNPNLYWYRQAAGRGLQLLFYSVGIGQISSEVPQNLSASRPQDRQFILSSKKLLLSDSGFYLCAWSPSGISYNEQFFGPGTRLTVL.

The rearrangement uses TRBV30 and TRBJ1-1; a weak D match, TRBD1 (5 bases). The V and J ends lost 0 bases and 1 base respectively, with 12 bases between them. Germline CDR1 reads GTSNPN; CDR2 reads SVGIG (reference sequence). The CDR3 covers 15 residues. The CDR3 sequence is CAWSVPREENTEAFF. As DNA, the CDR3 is TGTGCCTGGAGTGTACCCAGGGAGGAGAACACTGAAGCTTTCTTT.

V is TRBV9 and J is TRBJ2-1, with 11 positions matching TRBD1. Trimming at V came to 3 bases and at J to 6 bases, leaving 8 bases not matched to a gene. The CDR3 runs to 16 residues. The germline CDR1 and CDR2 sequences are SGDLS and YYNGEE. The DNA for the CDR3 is TGTGCCAGCAGCGGACCGGGACAGGGGGATGGCAATGAGCAGTTCTTC. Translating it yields CASSGPGQGDGNEQFF. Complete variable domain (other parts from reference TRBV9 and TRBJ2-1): DSGVTQTPKHLITATGQRVTLRCSPRSGDLSVYWYQQSLDQGLQFLIQYYNGEERAKGNILERFSAQQFPDLHSELNLSSLELGDSALYFCASSGPGQGDGNEQFFGPGTRLTVL.

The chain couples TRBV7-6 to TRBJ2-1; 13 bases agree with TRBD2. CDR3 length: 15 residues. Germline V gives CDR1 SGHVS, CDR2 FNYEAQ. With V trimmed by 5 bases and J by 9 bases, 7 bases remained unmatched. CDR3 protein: CASSPWTSGSSEQFF. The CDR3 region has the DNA TGTGCCAGCAGCCCTTGGACTAGCGGGAGTAGTGAGCAGTTCTTC.

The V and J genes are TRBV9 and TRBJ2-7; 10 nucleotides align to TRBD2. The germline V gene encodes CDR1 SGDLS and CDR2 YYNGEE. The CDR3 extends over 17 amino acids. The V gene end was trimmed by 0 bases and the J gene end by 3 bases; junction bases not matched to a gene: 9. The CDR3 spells CASSVGASGSKNYEQYF. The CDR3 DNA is TGTGCCAGCAGCGTAGGGGCTAGCGGGAGCAAAAACTACGAGCAGTACTTC.

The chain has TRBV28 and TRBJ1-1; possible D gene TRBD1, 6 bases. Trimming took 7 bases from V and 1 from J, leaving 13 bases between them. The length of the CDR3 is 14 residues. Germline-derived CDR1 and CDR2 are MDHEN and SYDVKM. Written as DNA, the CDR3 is TGTGCCAGCACTAGGACAGCCACGAACACTGAAGCTTTCTTT. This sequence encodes CASTRTATNTEAFF. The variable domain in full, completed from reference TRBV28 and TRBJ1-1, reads DVKVTQSSRYLVKRTGEKVFLECVQDMDHENMFWYRQDPGLGLRLIYFSYDVKMKEKGDIPEGYSVSREKKERFSLILESASTNQTSMYLCASTRTATNTEAFFGQGTRLTVV.

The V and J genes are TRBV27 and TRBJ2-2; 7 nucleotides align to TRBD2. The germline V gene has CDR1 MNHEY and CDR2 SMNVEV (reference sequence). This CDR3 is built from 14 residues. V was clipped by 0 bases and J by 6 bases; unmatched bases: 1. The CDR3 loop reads CASSLSGGAGELFF. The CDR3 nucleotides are TGTGCCAGCAGTTTATCGGGGGGGGCCGGGGAGCTGTTTTTT.

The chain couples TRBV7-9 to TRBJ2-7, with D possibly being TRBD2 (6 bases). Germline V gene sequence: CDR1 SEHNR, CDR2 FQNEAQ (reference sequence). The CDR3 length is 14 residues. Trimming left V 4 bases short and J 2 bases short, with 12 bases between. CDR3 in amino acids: CASSSRDFTYEQYF. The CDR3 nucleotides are TGTGCCAGCAGCTCCCGGGACTTCACCTACGAGCAGTACTTC.

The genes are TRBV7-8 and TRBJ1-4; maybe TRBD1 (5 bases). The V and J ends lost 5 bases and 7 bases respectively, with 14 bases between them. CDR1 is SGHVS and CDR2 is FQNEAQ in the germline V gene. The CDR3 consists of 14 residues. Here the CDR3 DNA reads TGTGCCAGCAGCCGCACGGGGGGGACTGAAAAACTGTTTTTT. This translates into CASSRTGGTEKLFF.

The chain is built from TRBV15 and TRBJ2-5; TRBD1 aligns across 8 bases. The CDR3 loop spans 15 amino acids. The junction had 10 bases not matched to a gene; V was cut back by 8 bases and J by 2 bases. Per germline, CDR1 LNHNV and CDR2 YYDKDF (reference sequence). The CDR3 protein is CATRLQGTGQETQYF. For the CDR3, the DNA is TGTGCCACCCGATTACAGGGGACAGGTCAAGAGACCCAGTACTTC.

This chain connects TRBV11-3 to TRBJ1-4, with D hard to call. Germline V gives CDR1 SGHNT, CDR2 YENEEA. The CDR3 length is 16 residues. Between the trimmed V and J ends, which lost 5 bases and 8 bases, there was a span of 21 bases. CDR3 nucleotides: TGTGCCAGCAGCCACGGTTTGTCAGACTTTAGCGAAAAACTGTTTTTT. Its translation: CASSHGLSDFSEKLFF.

The CDR3 sequence: CASSETGTGHNYGYTF. In DNA form, the CDR3 reads TGTGCCAGCAGTGAAACCGGGACAGGCCATAACTATGGCTACACCTTC. The chain employs TRBV6-1 and TRBJ1-2; the match to TRBD1 covers 8 bases. The germline V gene encodes CDR1 MNHNS and CDR2 SASEGT. The CDR3 is 16 residues long. After removal of 2 bases from V and 1 base from J, the junction contained 6 bases not matched to a gene.